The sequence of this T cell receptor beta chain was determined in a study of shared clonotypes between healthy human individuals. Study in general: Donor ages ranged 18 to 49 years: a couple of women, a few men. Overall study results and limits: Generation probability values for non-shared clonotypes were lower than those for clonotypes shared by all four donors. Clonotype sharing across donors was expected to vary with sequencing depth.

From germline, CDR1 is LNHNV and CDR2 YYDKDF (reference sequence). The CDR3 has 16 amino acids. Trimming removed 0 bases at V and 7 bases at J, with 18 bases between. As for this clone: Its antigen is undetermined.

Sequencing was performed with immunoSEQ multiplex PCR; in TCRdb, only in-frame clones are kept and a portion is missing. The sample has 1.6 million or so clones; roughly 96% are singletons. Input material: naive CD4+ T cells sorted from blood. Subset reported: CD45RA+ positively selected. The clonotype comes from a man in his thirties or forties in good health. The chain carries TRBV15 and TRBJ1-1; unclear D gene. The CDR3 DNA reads TGTGCCACCAGCAGAGATTTATTTAGCCTCAACGATGAAGCTTTCTTT. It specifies CATSRDLFSLNDEAFF.